This paragraph reports one TCR beta chain. Antigen unknown. These data come from a study of T cells after yellow fever vaccination. The 5'RACE template-switching step produced TCR cDNA and added a universal primer site and UMIs. TCRdb redid the calling of the 5' RACE reads with MiXCR, one entry per CDR3 protein. The sample lists some 300,000 distinct CDR3 sequences, roughly 8.7% occurring once. This CDR3 has 16 residues. Per germline, CDR1 SGHTA and CDR2 FQGNSA. Trimming pared 1 base from V and 3 bases from J, leaving 15 bases between. Overall study findings and caveats: Most clones from primary vaccination were detected again post-booster (roughly 96% CD4, 88% CD8). The bulk population could contribute abundant contaminating clonotypes to FACS-sorted repertoires.

This clonotype was sampled from a man in his late teens or twenties who received the YFV17D yellow fever vaccine. The sequenced sample was CD4+ T cells sorted from PBMCs, obtained 5 days after the yellow fever booster vaccination. V and J are TRBV7-2 and TRBJ1-1; D unclear. In DNA form, the CDR3 reads TGTGCCAGCAGCTTAGGTGTTGGAGGCCAAGACACTGAAGCTTTCTTT. As protein: CASSLGVGGQDTEAFF.